This is a list of T cell receptor beta chains from one sample in a study of blood T cell repertoires in COVID-19. Profiled with immunoSEQ multiplex PCR; TCRdb holds only in-frame clones, not every one. The repertoire holds some 260,000 clones, 90% to 95% seen once, with around 1.8% in the top ten. The sample comprised PBMCs or T cells enriched from blood (not recorded which). Source of these receptors: a woman in her late teens or twenties who had recovered from COVID-19. Each CDR3 is given with its conserved first and last residue. The order of the fields is clone size, D gene, V gene, J gene, CDR3 protein, CDR3 DNA. A D gene is named only where the DNA matches it firmly. For some rows the clone size is stated as once, few or many, or as a class when expanded; others skip it.

>NA|TRBD1|TRBV6-5|TRBJ2-3
CASRTRDSITDTQYF
TGTGCCAGCAGGACCCGGGACAGCATCACAGATACGCAGTATTTT
>NA|NA|TRBV19|TRBJ1-5
CASRTQPGGSPQHF
TGTGCCAGTAGGACACAACCAGGAGGGTCCCCCCAGCATTTT
>NA|TRBD1|TRBV10-1|TRBJ2-3
CASSETFGRGLSDTQYF
TGCGCCAGCAGTGAGACGTTTGGAAGGGGGCTGTCGGATACGCAGTATTTT
>NA|NA|TRBV5-1|TRBJ2-7
CASSLEPGSLIVNYEQYF
TGCGCCAGCAGCTTAGAACCGGGATCACTAATCGTAAACTACGAGCAGTACTTC
>NA|NA|TRBV5-4|TRBJ1-1
CASSSGGRANTEAFF
TGTGCCAGCAGCTCGGGCGGCAGGGCGAACACTGAAGCTTTCTTT
>NA|NA|TRBV2|TRBJ2-2
CASSHETGTGELFF
TGTGCCAGCAGTCACGAGACAGGTACCGGGGAGCTGTTTTTT
>NA|NA|TRBV20-1|TRBJ1-4
CSATDGGEKLFF
TGCAGTGCTACTGACGGAGGTGAAAAACTGTTTTTT
>NA|TRBD2|TRBV28|TRBJ2-3
CASSHRGPGLAGGVNTDTQYF
TGTGCCAGCAGTCACAGGGGGCCGGGACTAGCGGGAGGAGTGAACACAGATACGCAGTATTTT
>NA|TRBD2|TRBV3-1/TRBV3-2|TRBJ2-7
CASRTGGEQYF
TGTGCCAGCAGAACGGGGGGCGAGCAGTACTTC
>NA|NA|TRBV3-1/TRBV3-2|TRBJ1-4
CASSQVYEKLFF
TGTGCCAGCAGCCAAGTATATGAAAAACTGTTTTTT
>once|TRBD1|TRBV18|TRBJ1-2
CASSPNRDRVGVGYTF
TGTGCCAGCTCACCCAACCGGGACAGGGTAGGTGTCGGCTACACCTTC
>NA|TRBD2|TRBV5-4|TRBJ2-1
CASSLAGTSANEQFF
TGTGCCAGCAGCTTGGCCGGGACTAGCGCCAATGAGCAGTTCTTC
>NA|NA|TRBV10-3|TRBJ1-2
CAISGSYGYTF
TGTGCCATCAGTGGGAGCTATGGCTACACCTTC
>NA|TRBD2|TRBV5-1|TRBJ2-3
CASSLGLAVNTDTQYF
TGCGCCAGCAGCTTGGGGCTAGCGGTTAACACAGATACGCAGTATTTT
>NA|NA|TRBV7-9|TRBJ1-1
CASSFTGPTEAFF
TGTGCCAGCAGCTTTACAGGGCCCACTGAAGCTTTCTTT
>NA|NA|TRBV7-9|TRBJ1-4
CASSLRPPTGFNEKLFF
TGTGCCAGCAGCTTAAGGCCCCCCACAGGCTTTAATGAAAAACTGTTTTTT
>NA|TRBD1|TRBV2|TRBJ1-1
CATGQELNTEAFF
TGTGCCACCGGACAGGAGTTGAACACTGAAGCTTTCTTT
>few|NA|TRBV2|TRBJ1-1
CASSGGVTEAFF
TGTGCCAGCAGCGGAGGGGTCACTGAAGCTTTCTTT
>NA|TRBD1|TRBV6-2/TRBV6-3|TRBJ1-1
CASSGQGREAFF
TGTGCCAGCAGCGGACAGGGAAGAGAAGCTTTCTTT
>NA|NA|TRBV5-6|TRBJ1-5
CASSRGLGARNQPQHF
TGTGCCAGCAGCCGGGGTCTGGGGGCGCGCAATCAGCCCCAGCATTTT
>NA|TRBD1|TRBV18|TRBJ1-2
CASSSTGTAVYGYTF
TGTGCCAGCTCATCAACCGGGACAGCCGTCTATGGCTACACCTTC
>NA|TRBD1|TRBV5-6|TRBJ2-1
CASSAETGAYNEEQFF
TGTGCCAGCAGCGCAGAGACAGGGGCCTACAACGAGGAGCAGTTCTTC
>once|TRBD1|TRBV28|TRBJ1-2
CASSLSAGGLYGYTF
TGTGCCAGCAGTTTATCAGCAGGGGGCCTCTATGGCTACACCTTC
>NA|TRBD1|TRBV3-1/TRBV3-2|TRBJ1-2
CASSQTRDRGRNGYTF
TGTGCCAGCAGCCAGACCCGGGACAGGGGAAGAAATGGCTACACCTTC
>NA|TRBD1|TRBV10-3|TRBJ1-1
CAISEGTDTEAFF
TGTGCCATCAGTGAGGGGACAGACACTGAAGCTTTCTTT
>NA|NA|TRBV5-1|TRBJ1-4
CASSSGTGRPNEKLFF
TGCGCCAGCAGCTCCGGGACCGGGAGACCTAATGAAAAACTGTTTTTT
>once|TRBD1|TRBV10-3|TRBJ1-1
CAISALRDRGTEAFF
TGTGCCATCAGTGCCCTGCGGGACAGGGGCACTGAAGCTTTCTTT
>once|TRBD2|TRBV10-3|TRBJ2-1
CAISESKLPGTNYNEQFF
TGTGCCATCAGTGAGTCGAAACTCCCCGGGACTAACTACAATGAGCAGTTCTTC
>NA|TRBD1|TRBV7-3|TRBJ1-4
CASSVGTATNEKLFF
TGTGCCAGCAGCGTCGGGACAGCAACTAATGAAAAACTGTTTTTT
>once|TRBD1|TRBV4-1|TRBJ1-2
CASRQGFGYTF
TGCGCCAGCAGACAGGGGTTTGGCTACACCTTC
>few|NA|TRBV18|TRBJ1-2
CASSPTRGAIYGYTF
TGTGCCAGCTCGCCGACCAGGGGCGCGATATATGGCTACACCTTC
>NA|TRBD2|TRBV6-1|TRBJ2-3
CASSEGTSGGTDTQYF
TGTGCCAGCAGTGAAGGGACTAGCGGGGGTACAGATACGCAGTATTTT
>few|NA|TRBV12-5|TRBJ1-1
CASGPPGVRSNTEAFF
TGTGCTAGTGGCCCTCCCGGGGTGCGATCGAACACTGAAGCTTTCTTT
>NA|NA|TRBV9|TRBJ1-6
CASSAGAASPLHF
TGTGCCAGCAGCGCCGGCGCGGCTTCACCCCTCCACTTT
>NA|NA|TRBV18|TRBJ1-2
CASSPSGGGDGYTF
TGTGCCAGCTCGCCGTCGGGTGGTGGAGATGGCTACACCTTC
>NA|NA|TRBV2|TRBJ1-2
CASSRDSLGGYTF
TGTGCCAGCAGCAGGGACTCCTTGGGAGGCTACACCTTC
>once|NA|TRBV29-1|TRBJ1-1
CSVVPRVEAFF
TGCAGCGTTGTCCCCAGGGTTGAAGCTTTCTTT
>NA|NA|TRBV27|TRBJ1-1
CASRRGGGTEAFF
TGTGCCAGCAGGAGGGGAGGGGGCACTGAAGCTTTCTTT
>NA|NA|TRBV18|TRBJ1-5
CASSPSVSRQPQHF
TGTGCCAGCTCACCATCGGTTTCTCGACAGCCCCAGCATTTT
>NA|TRBD2|TRBV5-4|TRBJ2-3
CASSPAGGSVTDTQYF
TGTGCCAGCAGCCCAGCGGGAGGGTCAGTAACAGATACGCAGTATTTT
>NA|TRBD1|TRBV12-3/TRBV12-4|TRBJ2-7
CASSLGGGTEQYF
TGTGCCAGCAGTTTAGGAGGGGGCACCGAGCAGTACTTC
>NA|NA|TRBV6-5|TRBJ2-7
CASRRTDSYEQYF
TGTGCCAGCAGACGGACAGACTCCTACGAGCAGTACTTC
>once|NA|TRBV18|TRBJ1-1
CASSLGTITEAFF
TGTGCCAGCTCTCTCGGGACAATCACTGAAGCTTTCTTT
>once|NA|TRBV7-3|TRBJ2-2
CASSLSSGSTGELFF
TGTGCCAGCAGCTTATCTTCGGGGAGCACCGGGGAGCTGTTTTTT
>NA|TRBD2|TRBV4-2|TRBJ2-3
CASSQDRERGDTQYF
TGTGCCAGCAGCCAAGATAGGGAGCGGGGGGATACGCAGTATTTT
>few|NA|TRBV11-3|TRBJ2-7
CASSPGMSYEQYF
TGTGCCAGCAGCCCCGGGATGTCCTACGAGCAGTACTTC
>NA|TRBD2|TRBV7-2|TRBJ2-2
CASSIPLAGGTGELFF
TGTGCCAGCAGCATACCCCTAGCGGGGGGGACCGGGGAGCTGTTTTTT
>NA|NA|TRBV15|TRBJ2-7
CATSRDRKEVDEQYF
TGTGCCACCAGCAGAGATCGAAAGGAGGTCGACGAGCAGTACTTC
>NA|NA|TRBV7-2|TRBJ2-7
CASSLDGSLREQYF
TGTGCCAGCAGCTTGGATGGGTCGTTGAGGGAGCAGTACTTC
>few|NA|TRBV5-6|TRBJ2-3
CASSPRQTDTQYF
TGTGCCAGCAGCCCGAGACAGACAGATACGCAGTATTTT
>NA|TRBD1|TRBV7-9|TRBJ1-1
CASSPLTGGYNTEAFF
TGTGCCAGCAGCCCCCTGACAGGGGGTTATAACACTGAAGCTTTCTTT
>NA|NA|TRBV10-3|TRBJ1-3
CAIRSEVSGNTIYF
TGTGCCATCAGATCTGAGGTCTCTGGAAACACCATATATTTT
>NA|TRBD2|TRBV28|TRBJ2-1
CASTETSGPRFGQFF
TGTGCCAGCACCGAGACTAGCGGGCCGCGCTTTGGGCAGTTCTTC
>NA|NA|TRBV28|TRBJ1-2
CASSTGVANYGYTF
TGTGCCAGCAGTACAGGCGTAGCTAACTATGGCTACACCTTC
>NA|TRBD2|TRBV5-1|TRBJ2-5
CASSLPTAGGQETQYF
TGCGCCAGCAGCCTCCCCACAGCGGGAGGTCAAGAGACCCAGTACTTC